The TCR beta chain under discussion was sequenced for a study of blood T cell repertoires in COVID-19. This CDR3 has 14 amino acids. Germline V gives CDR1 MNHEY, CDR2 SVGAGI. J was trimmed by 2 bases and V by 6 bases; bases with no gene match: 6. Measured with immunoSEQ multiplex PCR; TCRdb has only the in-frame clones, and not every one. The sample contains under 200,000 clones, about 74% of which appear only once. The origin of this receptor is a woman over 75 with acute or convalescent COVID-19. The J gene is TRBJ1-2, the V gene TRBV6-5, with 7 nucleotides matching TRBD1. The sample taken for sequencing was peripheral blood. CDR3 DNA sequence: TGTGCCAGCAGGTCACAGGGGCTGAACTATGGCTACACCTTC. Encoded protein: CASRSQGLNYGYTF.